The 7 T cell receptor beta chains below all came from one sample that was sequenced in a study of chemoradiotherapy in HPV16-positive cancers. Assay used: immunoSEQ multiplex PCR; TCRdb lists only in-frame clones, some missing. The table records some 10,000 clones, more than 60% of them present only once. This material was collected from a patient who underwent chemoradiotherapy. These receptors were taken from a human donor with HPV-associated anogenital cancer.

This chain connects TRBV6-6 to TRBJ1-3, with unresolved D. The CDR3 loop spans 14 amino acids. Germline V gene sequence: CDR1 MNHNY, CDR2 SVGAGI (reference sequence). Trimming removed 6 bases at V and 0 bases at J, with 9 bases between. CDR3 sequence: CASRPASSGNTIYF. The DNA of the CDR3 is TGTGCCAGCAGACCAGCAAGCTCTGGAAACACCATATATTTT.

This clone was counted a single time. The chain carries TRBV27 and TRBJ2-7, with D uncertain. Germline CDR1 MNHEY, CDR2 SMNVEV (reference sequence). This CDR3 region has 13 residues. The V end was cut by 3 bases, the J end by 7 bases, with 13 bases between. The CDR3 sequence is CASSFLTPWEQYF. CDR3 nucleotides: TGTGCCAGCAGTTTTTTAACACCTTGGGAGCAGTACTTC.

The gene calls are TRBV6-1 and TRBJ1-1; possibly TRBD1 for D (6 bases). In germline, CDR1 is MNHNS, CDR2 SASEGT. The CDR3 has 16 amino acids. V dropped 1 base and J dropped 3 bases, with 15 bases sitting between them. The CDR3 DNA follows: TGTGCCAGCAGTGAAGGTACAGGGTTGATATACACTGAAGCTTTCTTT. Translation gives CASSEGTGLIYTEAFF.

The chain has TRBV5-1 and TRBJ1-1, with D possibly being TRBD1 (6 bases). This CDR3 is 16 amino acids long. Germline CDR1 and CDR2: SGHRS and YFSETQ. With 3 bases removed from V and 6 bases from J, the gap between germline ends came to 21 bases. In DNA form, the CDR3 reads TGCGCCAGCAGCTCCGGTAGGGGGGGGTTCAATGCTGAAGCTTTCTTT. It specifies CASSSGRGGFNAEAFF.

In this sample, this clone turned up a few times. The rearrangement links TRBV6-6 to TRBJ2-1; TRBD1 matches 8 bases. The CDR3 spans 15 residues. The J segment lost 6 bases and the V segment lost 4 bases, leaving 8 bases of the junction unmatched. Germline CDR1 and CDR2: MNHNY and SVGAGI (reference sequence). The chain's CDR3 is CASSLREQGVNEQFF. CDR3 nucleotide sequence: TGTGCCAGCAGTTTGCGTGAACAGGGGGTCAATGAGCAGTTCTTC.

The rearrangement joins TRBV5-5 to TRBJ2-7, with D hard to call. The CDR3 contains 14 residues. The germline V gene encodes CDR1 SGHKS and CDR2 YYEKEE (reference sequence). Trimming took 2 bases from V and 3 from J, leaving 12 bases between them. The CDR3 reads CASSFSGAFYEQYF. Written as DNA, the CDR3 is TGTGCCAGCAGCTTTTCAGGCGCATTCTACGAGCAGTACTTC.

V is TRBV7-9 and J is TRBJ1-1; a weak D match, TRBD1 (6 bases). There are 14 residues in the CDR3. Germline CDR1 is SEHNR and CDR2 is FQNEAQ (reference sequence). The V end lost 2 bases, the J end lost 3 bases, and 10 bases lay between the germline ends. Here the CDR3 DNA reads TGTGCCAGCAGCTTAACAGGGTCTTACACTGAAGCTTTCTTT. Its translation is CASSLTGSYTEAFF.